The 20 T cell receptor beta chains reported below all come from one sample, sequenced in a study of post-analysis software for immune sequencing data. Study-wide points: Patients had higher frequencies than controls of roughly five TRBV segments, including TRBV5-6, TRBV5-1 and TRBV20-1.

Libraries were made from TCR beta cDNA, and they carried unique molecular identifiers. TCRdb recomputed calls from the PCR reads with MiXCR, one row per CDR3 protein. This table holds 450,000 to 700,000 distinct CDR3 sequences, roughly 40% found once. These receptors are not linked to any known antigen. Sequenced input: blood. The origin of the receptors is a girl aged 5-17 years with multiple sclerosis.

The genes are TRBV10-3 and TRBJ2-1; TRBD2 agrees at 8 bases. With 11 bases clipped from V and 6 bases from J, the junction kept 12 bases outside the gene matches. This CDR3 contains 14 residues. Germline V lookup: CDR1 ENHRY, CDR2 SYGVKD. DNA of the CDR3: TGTGCCGCCGGAGAAAGCGGGAGAATCAATGAGCAGTTCTTC. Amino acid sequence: CAAGESGRINEQFF.

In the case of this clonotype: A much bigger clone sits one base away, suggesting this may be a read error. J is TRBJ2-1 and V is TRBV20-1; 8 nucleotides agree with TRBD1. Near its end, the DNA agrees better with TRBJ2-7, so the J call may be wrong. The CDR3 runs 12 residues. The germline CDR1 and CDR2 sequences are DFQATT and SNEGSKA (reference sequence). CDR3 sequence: CSARRDRYEQYF. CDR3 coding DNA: TGCAGTGCTAGGAGGGACAGGTACGAGCAGTACTTC.

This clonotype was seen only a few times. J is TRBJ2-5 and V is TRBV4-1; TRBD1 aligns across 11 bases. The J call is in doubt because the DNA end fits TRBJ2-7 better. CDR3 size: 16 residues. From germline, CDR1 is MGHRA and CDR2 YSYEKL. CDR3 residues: CASSQVVGQGVYEQYF. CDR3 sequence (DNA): TGCGCCAGCAGCCAAGTAGTGGGACAGGGGGTCTACGAGCAGTACTTC.

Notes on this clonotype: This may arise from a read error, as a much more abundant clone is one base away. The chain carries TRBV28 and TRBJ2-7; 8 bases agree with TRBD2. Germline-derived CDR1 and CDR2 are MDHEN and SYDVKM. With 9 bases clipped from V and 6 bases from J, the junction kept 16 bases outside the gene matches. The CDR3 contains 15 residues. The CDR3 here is CASNGGGGGRSEQYF. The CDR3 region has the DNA TGTGCCAGTAACGGCGGAGGCGGGGGGCGATCCGAGCAGTACTTC.

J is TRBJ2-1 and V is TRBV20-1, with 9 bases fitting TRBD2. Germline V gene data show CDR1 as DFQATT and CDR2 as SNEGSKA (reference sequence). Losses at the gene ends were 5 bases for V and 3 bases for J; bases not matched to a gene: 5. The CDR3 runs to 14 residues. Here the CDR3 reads CSAPKTSGYNEQFF. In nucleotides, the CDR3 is TGCAGTGCTCCGAAGACTAGCGGCTACAATGAGCAGTTCTTC.

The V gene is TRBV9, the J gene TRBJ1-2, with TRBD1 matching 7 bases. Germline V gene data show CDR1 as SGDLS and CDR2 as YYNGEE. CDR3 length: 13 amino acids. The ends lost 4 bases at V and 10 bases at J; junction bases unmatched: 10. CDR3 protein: CASSLPPGQFYTF. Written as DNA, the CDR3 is TGTGCCAGCAGCCTCCCGCCGGGACAGTTCTACACCTTC.

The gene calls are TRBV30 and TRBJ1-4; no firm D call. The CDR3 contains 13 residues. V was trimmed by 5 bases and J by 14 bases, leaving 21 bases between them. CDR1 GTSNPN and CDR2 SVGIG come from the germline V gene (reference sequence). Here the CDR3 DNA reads TGTGCCTGGGAAAGGGTAGGACGGGGAGGGCTGTTTTTT. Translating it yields CAWERVGRGGLFF.

The CDR3 is CASTKPGINEAFF. As DNA, the CDR3 is TGTGCCAGCACCAAACCGGGAATTAATGAAGCTTTCTTT. J is TRBJ1-1 and V is TRBV6-5; D uncertain. CDR1 is MNHEY, CDR2 SVGAGI, per germline. V was pared by 7 bases and J by 7 bases, with 16 bases between. The CDR3 contains 13 residues.

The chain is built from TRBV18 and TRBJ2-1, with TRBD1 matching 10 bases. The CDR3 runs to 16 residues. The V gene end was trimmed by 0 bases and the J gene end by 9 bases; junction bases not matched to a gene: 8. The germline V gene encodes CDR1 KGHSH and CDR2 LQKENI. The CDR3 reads CASSPPIGTGAVEQFF. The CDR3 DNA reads TGTGCCAGCTCACCACCGATCGGGACAGGGGCCGTTGAGCAGTTCTTC.

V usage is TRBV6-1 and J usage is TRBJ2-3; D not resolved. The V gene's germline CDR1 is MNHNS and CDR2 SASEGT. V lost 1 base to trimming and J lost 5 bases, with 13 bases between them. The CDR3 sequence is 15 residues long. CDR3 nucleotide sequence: TGTGCCAGCAGTGAAGTCTGGGTGGCACGAGATACGCAGTATTTT. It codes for CASSEVWVARDTQYF.

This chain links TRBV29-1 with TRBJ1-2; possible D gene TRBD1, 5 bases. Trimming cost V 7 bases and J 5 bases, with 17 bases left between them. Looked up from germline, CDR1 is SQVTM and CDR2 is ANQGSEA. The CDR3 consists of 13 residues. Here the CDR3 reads CSASQGFGYGYTF. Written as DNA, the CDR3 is TGCAGCGCCTCCCAGGGTTTCGGGTATGGCTACACCTTC. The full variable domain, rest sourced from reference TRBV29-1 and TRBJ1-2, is SAVISQKPSRDICQRGTSLTIQCQVDSQVTMMFWYRQQPGQSLTLIATANQGSEATYESGFVIDKFPISRPNLTFSTLTVSNMSPEDSSIYLCSASQGFGYGYTFGSGTRLTVV.

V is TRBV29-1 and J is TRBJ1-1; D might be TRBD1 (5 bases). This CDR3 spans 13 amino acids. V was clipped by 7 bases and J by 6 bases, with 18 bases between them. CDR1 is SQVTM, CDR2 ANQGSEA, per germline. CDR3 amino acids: CSGGRGGSSEAFF. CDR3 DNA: TGCAGCGGGGGTCGCGGGGGGTCCTCTGAAGCTTTCTTT. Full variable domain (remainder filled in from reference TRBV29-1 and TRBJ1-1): SAVISQKPSRDICQRGTSLTIQCQVDSQVTMMFWYRQQPGQSLTLIATANQGSEATYESGFVIDKFPISRPNLTFSTLTVSNMSPEDSSIYLCSGGRGGSSEAFFGQGTRLTVV.

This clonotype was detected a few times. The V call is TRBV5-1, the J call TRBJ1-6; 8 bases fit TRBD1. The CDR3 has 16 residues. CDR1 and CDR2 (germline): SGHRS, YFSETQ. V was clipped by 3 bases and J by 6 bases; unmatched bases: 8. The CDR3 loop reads CASSWYQGASNSPLHF. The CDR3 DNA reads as TGCGCCAGCAGCTGGTACCAGGGGGCGAGTAATTCACCCCTCCACTTT.

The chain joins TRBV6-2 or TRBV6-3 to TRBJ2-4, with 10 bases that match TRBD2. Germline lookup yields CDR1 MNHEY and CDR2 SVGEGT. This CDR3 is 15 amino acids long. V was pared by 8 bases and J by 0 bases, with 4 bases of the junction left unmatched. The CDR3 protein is CASEIAGGAKNIQYF. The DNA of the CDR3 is TGTGCCAGCGAAATAGCGGGAGGAGCCAAAAACATTCAGTACTTC.

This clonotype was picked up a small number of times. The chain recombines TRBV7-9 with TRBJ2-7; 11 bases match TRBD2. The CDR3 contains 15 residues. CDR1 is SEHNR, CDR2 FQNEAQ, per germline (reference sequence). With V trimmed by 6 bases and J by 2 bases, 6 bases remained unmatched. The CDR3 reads CASSPLAGETYEQYF. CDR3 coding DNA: TGTGCCAGCAGTCCACTAGCGGGAGAAACCTACGAGCAGTACTTC.

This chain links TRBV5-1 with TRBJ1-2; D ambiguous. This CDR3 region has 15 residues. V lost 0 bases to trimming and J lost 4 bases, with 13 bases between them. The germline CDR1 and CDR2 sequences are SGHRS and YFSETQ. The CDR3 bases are TGCGCCAGCAGCTTGGAAACAGCTATTGCCTATGGCTACACCTTC. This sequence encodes CASSLETAIAYGYTF.

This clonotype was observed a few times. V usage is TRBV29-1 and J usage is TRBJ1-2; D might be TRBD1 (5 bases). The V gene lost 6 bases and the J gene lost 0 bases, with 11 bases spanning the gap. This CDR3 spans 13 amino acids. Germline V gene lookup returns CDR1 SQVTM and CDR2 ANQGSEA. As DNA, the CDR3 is TGCAGCGTGTCCGGGGGTTCTAACTATGGCTACACCTTC. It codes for CSVSGGSNYGYTF.

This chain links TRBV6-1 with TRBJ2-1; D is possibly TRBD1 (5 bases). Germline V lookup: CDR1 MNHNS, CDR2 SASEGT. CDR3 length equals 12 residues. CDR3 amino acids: CAGRSSYNEQFF. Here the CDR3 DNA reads TGTGCGGGGCGGTCCTCCTACAATGAGCAGTTCTTC.

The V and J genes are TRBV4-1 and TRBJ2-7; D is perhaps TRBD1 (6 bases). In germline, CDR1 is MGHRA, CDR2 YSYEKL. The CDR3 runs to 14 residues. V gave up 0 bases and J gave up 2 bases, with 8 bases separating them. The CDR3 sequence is CASSQEDRTYEQYF. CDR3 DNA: TGCGCCAGCAGCCAAGAAGACAGGACCTACGAGCAGTACTTC.

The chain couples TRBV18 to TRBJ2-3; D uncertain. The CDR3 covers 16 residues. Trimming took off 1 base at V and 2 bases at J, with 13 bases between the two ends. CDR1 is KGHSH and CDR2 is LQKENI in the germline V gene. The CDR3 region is CASSPLDHGYTDTQYF. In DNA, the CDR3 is TGTGCCAGCTCACCACTCGACCACGGGTACACAGATACGCAGTATTTT.